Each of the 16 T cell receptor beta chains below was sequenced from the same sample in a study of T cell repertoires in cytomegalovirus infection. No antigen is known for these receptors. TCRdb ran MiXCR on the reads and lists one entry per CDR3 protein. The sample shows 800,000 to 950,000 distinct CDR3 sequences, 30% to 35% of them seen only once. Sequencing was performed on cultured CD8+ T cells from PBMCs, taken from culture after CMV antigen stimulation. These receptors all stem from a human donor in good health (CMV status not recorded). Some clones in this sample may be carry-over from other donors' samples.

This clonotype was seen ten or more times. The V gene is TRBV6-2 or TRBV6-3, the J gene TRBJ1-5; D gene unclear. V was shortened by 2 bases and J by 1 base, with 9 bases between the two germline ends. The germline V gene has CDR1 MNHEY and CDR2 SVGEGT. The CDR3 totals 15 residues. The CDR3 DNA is TGTGCCAGCAGTTACGGGGAGTGGAGCAATCAGCCCCAGCATTTT. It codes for CASSYGEWSNQPQHF.

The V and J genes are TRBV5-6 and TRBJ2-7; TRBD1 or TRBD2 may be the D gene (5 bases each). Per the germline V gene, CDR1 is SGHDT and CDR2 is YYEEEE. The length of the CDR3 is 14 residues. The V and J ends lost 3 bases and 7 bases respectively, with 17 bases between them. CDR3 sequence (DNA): TGTGCCAGCAGCTGGGCCCCGGGACGGGTTGAGCAGTACTTC. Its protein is CASSWAPGRVEQYF.

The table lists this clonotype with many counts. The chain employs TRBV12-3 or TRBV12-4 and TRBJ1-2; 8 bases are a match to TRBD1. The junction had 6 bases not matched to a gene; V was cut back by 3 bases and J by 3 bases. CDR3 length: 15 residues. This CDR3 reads CASSFGQGADYGYTF. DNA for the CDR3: TGTGCCAGCAGTTTTGGGCAGGGGGCAGACTATGGCTACACCTTC.

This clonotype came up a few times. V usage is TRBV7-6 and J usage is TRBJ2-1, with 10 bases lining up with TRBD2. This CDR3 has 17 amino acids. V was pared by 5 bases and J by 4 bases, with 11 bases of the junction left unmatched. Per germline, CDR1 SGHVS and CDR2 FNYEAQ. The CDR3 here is CASSPIPSGGAYNEQFF. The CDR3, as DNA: TGTGCCAGCAGCCCTATCCCTAGCGGGGGAGCTTACAATGAGCAGTTCTTC.

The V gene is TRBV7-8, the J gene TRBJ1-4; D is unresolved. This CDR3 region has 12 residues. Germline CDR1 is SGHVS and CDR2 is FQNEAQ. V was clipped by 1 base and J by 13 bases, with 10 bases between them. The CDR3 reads CASSLGIRGLFF. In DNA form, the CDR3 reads TGTGCCAGCAGCTTAGGGATAAGAGGACTGTTTTTT.

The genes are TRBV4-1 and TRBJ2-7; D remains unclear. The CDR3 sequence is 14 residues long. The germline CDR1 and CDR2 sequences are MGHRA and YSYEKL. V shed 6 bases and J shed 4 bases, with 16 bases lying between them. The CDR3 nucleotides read TGCGCCAGCAGTCCCGGGCCTGACCAATACGAGCAGTACTTC. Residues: CASSPGPDQYEQYF.

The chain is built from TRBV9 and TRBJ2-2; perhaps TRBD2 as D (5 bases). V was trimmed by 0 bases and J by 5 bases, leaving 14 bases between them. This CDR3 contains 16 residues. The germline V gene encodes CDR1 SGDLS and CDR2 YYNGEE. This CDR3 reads CASSVGSGYLTGELFF. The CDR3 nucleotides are TGTGCCAGCAGCGTAGGGTCGGGGTATCTGACCGGGGAGCTGTTTTTT.

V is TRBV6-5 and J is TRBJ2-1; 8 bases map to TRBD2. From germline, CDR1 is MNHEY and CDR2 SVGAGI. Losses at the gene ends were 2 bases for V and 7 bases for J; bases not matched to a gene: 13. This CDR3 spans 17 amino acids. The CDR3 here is CASSYNAGGPAGNEQFF. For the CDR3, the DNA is TGTGCCAGCAGTTACAACGCGGGGGGCCCAGCCGGAAATGAGCAGTTCTTC.

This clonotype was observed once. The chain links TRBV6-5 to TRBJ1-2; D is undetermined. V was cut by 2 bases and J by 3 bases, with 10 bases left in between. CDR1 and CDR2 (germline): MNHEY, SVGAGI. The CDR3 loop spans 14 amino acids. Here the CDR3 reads CASSYLAADYGYTF. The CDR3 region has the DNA TGTGCCAGCAGTTACCTGGCGGCTGACTATGGCTACACCTTC.

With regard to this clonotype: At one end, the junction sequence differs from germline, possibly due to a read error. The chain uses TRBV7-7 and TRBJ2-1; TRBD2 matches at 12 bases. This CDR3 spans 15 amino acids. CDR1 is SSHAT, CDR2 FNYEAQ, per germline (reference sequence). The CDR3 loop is CASSWTSGEGNEQFF. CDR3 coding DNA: TGTGCTAGCAGCTGGACTAGCGGGGAGGGGAATGAGCAGTTCTTC.

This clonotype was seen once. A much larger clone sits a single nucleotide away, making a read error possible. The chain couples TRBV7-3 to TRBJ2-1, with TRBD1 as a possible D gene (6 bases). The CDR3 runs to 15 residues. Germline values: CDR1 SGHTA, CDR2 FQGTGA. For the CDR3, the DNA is TGTGTCAGCAGCTACCTAGGGGGACCATACAATGAGCAGTTCTTC. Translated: CVSSYLGGPYNEQFF.

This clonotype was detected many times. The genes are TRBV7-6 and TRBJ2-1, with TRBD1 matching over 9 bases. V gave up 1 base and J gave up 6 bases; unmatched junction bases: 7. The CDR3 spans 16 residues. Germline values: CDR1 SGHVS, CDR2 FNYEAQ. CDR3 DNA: TGTGCCAGCAGCTTAGACAGACAGGGGGGCGGCAATGAGCAGTTCTTC. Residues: CASSLDRQGGGNEQFF. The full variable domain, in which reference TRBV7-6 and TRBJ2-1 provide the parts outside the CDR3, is GAGVSQSPRYKVTKRGQDVALRCDPISGHVSLYWYRQALGQGPEFLTYFNYEAQQDKSGLPNDRFSAERPEGSISTLTIQRTEQRDSAMYRCASSLDRQGGGNEQFFGPGTRLTVL.

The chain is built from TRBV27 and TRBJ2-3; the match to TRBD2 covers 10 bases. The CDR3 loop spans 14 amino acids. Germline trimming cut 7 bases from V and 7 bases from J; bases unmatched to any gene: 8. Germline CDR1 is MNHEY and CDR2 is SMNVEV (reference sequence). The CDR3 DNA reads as TGTGCCAGCACTCCAGCGGGGGGGCGGAATACGCAGTATTTT. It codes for CASTPAGGRNTQYF.

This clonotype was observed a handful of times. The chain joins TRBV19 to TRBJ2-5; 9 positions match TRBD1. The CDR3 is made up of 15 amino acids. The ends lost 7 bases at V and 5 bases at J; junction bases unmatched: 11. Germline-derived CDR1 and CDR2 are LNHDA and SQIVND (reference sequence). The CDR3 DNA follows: TGTGCCAGTACCCTAAACTCCGGGACAGGGGAGACCCAGTACTTC. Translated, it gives CASTLNSGTGETQYF.

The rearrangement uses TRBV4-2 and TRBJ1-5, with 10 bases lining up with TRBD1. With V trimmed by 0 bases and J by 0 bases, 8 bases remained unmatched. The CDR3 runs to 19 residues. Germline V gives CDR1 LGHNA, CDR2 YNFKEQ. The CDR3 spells CASSQDLGQGSYSNQPQHF. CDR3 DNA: TGTGCCAGCAGCCAAGATTTGGGACAGGGGTCATATAGCAATCAGCCCCAGCATTTT.

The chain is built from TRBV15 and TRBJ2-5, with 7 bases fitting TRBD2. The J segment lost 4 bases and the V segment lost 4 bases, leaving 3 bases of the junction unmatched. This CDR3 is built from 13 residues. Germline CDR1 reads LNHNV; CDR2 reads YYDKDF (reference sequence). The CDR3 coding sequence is TGTGCCACCAGCATACTAGCGCGAGAGACCCAGTACTTC. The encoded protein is CATSILARETQYF. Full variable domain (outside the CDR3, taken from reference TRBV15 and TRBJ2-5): DAMVIQNPRYQVTQFGKPVTLSCSQTLNHNVMYWYQQKSSQAPKLLFHYYDKDFNNEADTPDNFQSRRPNTSFCFLDIRSPGLGDTAMYLCATSILARETQYFGPGTRLLVL.